These 20 T cell receptor beta chains originate from one sample sequenced in a study of blood T cell repertoires in COVID-19. Produced via immunoSEQ multiplex PCR; TCRdb's table is partial and in-frame only. The repertoire includes about 40,000 clones, about 90% of them detected once, and under 9.5% sits in the top ten. The specimen was peripheral blood. The origin of the receptors is a man aged 50-60 years with active COVID-19.

The chain couples TRBV18 to TRBJ2-1; tentative D call: TRBD1 (6 bases). This CDR3 spans 15 amino acids. Germline-derived CDR1 and CDR2 are KGHSH and LQKENI. The V end was cut by 3 bases, the J end by 0 bases, with 9 bases between. This CDR3 is CASSPETGSYNEQFF. The CDR3 region has the DNA TGTGCCAGCTCACCTGAGACAGGCTCCTACAATGAGCAGTTCTTC.

This clone was counted between two and nine times. The chain has TRBV29-1 and TRBJ1-3; D not resolved. Germline V gene data show CDR1 as SQVTM and CDR2 as ANQGSEA. The CDR3 totals 13 residues. Trimming took off 1 base at V and 4 bases at J, with 8 bases between the two ends. CDR3 amino acids: CSVEGLIGNTIYF. The CDR3 nucleotides are TGCAGCGTTGAAGGACTAATAGGAAACACCATATATTTT.

CDR3 nucleotides: TGCGCCAGCAGCGGAGGGACTCTTGTAGAGACCCAGTACTTC. Translated, it gives CASSGGTLVETQYF. This rearrangement joins TRBV5-1 to TRBJ2-5; D is possibly TRBD2 (6 bases). The CDR3 has 14 amino acids. V gave up 4 bases and J gave up 4 bases, with 14 bases separating them. Per germline, CDR1 SGHRS and CDR2 YFSETQ.

There are a few counts of this clone. The J gene is TRBJ2-6, the V gene TRBV3-1 (or the pseudogene TRBV3-2); D is unresolved. This CDR3 contains 14 residues. Germline CDR1 reads LGHDT; CDR2 reads YNNKEL (reference sequence). V was pared by 2 bases and J by 1 base, with 3 bases between. The CDR3 sequence is CASSQPSGANVLTF. The CDR3 DNA follows: TGTGCCAGCAGCCAACCTTCTGGGGCCAACGTCCTGACTTTC.

The rearrangement uses TRBV6-5 and TRBJ1-1; D is uncertain. CDR3 size: 13 residues. Trimming stripped 9 bases from V and 1 base from J, with 12 bases between. Germline CDR1 MNHEY, CDR2 SVGAGI. The CDR3 DNA reads as TGTGCCAGTTTACAGCCGCCGAACACTGAAGCTTTCTTT. Translated, it gives CASLQPPNTEAFF.

The CDR3 DNA reads as TGTGCCAGCAGCTTTAGGACTAGCGACCGATTCAACTCCTACAATGAGCAGTTCTTC. This gives the protein CASSFRTSDRFNSYNEQFF. The genes are TRBV5-4 and TRBJ2-1; 9 nucleotides line up with TRBD2. Germline-derived CDR1 and CDR2 are SGHNT and YYREEE (reference sequence). This CDR3 is built from 19 residues. V lost 2 bases, J lost 0 bases, and 12 bases stayed unmatched.

The sample holds one count of this clone. The chain uses TRBV7-8 and TRBJ1-5; 9 bases align to TRBD1. The V gene's germline CDR1 is SGHVS and CDR2 FQNEAQ. With 5 bases clipped from V and 1 base from J, the junction kept 3 bases outside the gene matches. The CDR3 runs 15 residues. The CDR3 is CASSKQGASNQPQHF. The CDR3 nucleotides are TGTGCCAGCAGCAAACAGGGGGCAAGCAATCAGCCCCAGCATTTT.

This clone is a singleton in its sample. The chain recombines TRBV7-9 with TRBJ2-1; 9 bases line up with TRBD2. Germline values: CDR1 SEHNR, CDR2 FQNEAQ (reference sequence). The CDR3 covers 16 residues. The V and J ends lost 5 bases and 5 bases, in that order; junction bases with no gene match: 10. The chain's CDR3 is CASSDTNSGGNNEQFF. The DNA for the CDR3 is TGTGCCAGCAGCGATACCAATAGCGGGGGTAACAATGAGCAGTTCTTC.

The rearrangement links TRBV7-8 to TRBJ1-2, with D hard to call. Germline CDR1 SGHVS, CDR2 FQNEAQ. V lost 1 base and J 2 bases, leaving 14 bases between the germline ends. The CDR3 is 16 amino acids. CDR3 in amino acids: CASSLVGGPMNYGYTF. CDR3 bases: TGTGCCAGCAGCTTAGTGGGAGGGCCCATGAACTATGGCTACACCTTC.

The J gene is TRBJ2-3, the V gene TRBV5-1, with no clear D. The CDR3 is 13 residues long. Germline V gives CDR1 SGHRS, CDR2 YFSETQ. Deletions cut 7 bases from V and 2 bases from J, with 11 bases between. The CDR3 reads CASGGPYTDTQYF. The CDR3 region has the DNA TGCGCCAGCGGCGGCCCCTACACAGATACGCAGTATTTT.

V usage is TRBV6-1 and J usage is TRBJ2-7; TRBD1 matches at 8 bases. Trimming cost V 3 bases and J 6 bases; bases outside gene matches: 7. The CDR3 has 14 residues. The germline gives CDR1 MNHNS, CDR2 SASEGT. The CDR3 protein is CASSDRDRGTEQYF. The CDR3, as DNA: TGTGCCAGCAGTGACCGCGACAGGGGCACCGAGCAGTACTTC.

The genes are TRBV7-9 and TRBJ1-4, with D perhaps matching TRBD1 (5 bases). V was pared by 5 bases and J by 0 bases, with 13 bases between. CDR3 size: 16 residues. Per germline, CDR1 SEHNR and CDR2 FQNEAQ (reference sequence). In DNA, the CDR3 is TGTGCCAGCAGCCCGACAGAGGTCACAACTAATGAAAAACTGTTTTTT. Its translation: CASSPTEVTTNEKLFF. Based on the CDR3 plus reference TRBV7-9 and TRBJ1-4, the full variable domain is DTGVSQNPRHKITKRGQNVTFRCDPISEHNRLYWYRQTLGQGPEFLTYFQNEAQLEKSRLLSDRFSAERPKGSFSTLEIQRTEQGDSAMYLCASSPTEVTTNEKLFFGSGTQLSVL.

V gene TRBV10-3 combines with J gene TRBJ1-2; TRBD1 aligns across 9 bases. The CDR3 has 15 amino acids. V shed 7 bases, J shed 3 bases, and the junction held 9 bases outside the gene matches. Germline V gene data show CDR1 as ENHRY and CDR2 as SYGVKD. The CDR3 region has the DNA TGTGCCATCAACGCGGGACAGGGCGGCGACTATGGCTACACCTTC. Its protein product is CAINAGQGGDYGYTF.

V is TRBV20-1 and J is TRBJ2-7; no clear D gene. V was trimmed by 2 bases and J by 4 bases, leaving 6 bases between them. The CDR3 extends over 11 amino acids. CDR1 is DFQATT, CDR2 SNEGSKA, per germline (reference sequence). The CDR3 sequence: CSARYEYEQYF. The CDR3 DNA is TGCAGTGCTAGATACGAGTACGAGCAGTACTTC.

The rearrangement links TRBV19 to TRBJ1-2; D is perhaps TRBD1 (6 bases). The CDR3 covers 15 residues. The V end lost 1 base, the J end lost 7 bases, and 16 bases lay between the germline ends. Germline CDR1 is LNHDA and CDR2 is SQIVND (reference sequence). The CDR3 DNA reads TGTGCCAGTAGTATAGTAGCCGGGACAAGAGGTGGCTACACCTTC. Translation gives CASSIVAGTRGGYTF.

The chain uses TRBV7-8 and TRBJ2-1; TRBD2 matches 13 bases. V lost 5 bases, J lost 2 bases, and 9 bases stayed unmatched. The CDR3 has 18 amino acids. Germline V gene lookup returns CDR1 SGHVS and CDR2 FQNEAQ. The CDR3 DNA reads as TGTGCCAGCAGCCCTCGGACTAGCGGGAGCGGCGCCTACAATGAGCAGTTCTTC. This sequence encodes CASSPRTSGSGAYNEQFF.

The J gene is TRBJ2-4, the V gene TRBV28; 7 bases are a match to TRBD1. The J segment lost 2 bases and the V segment lost 8 bases, leaving 9 bases of the junction unmatched. Germline CDR1 reads MDHEN; CDR2 reads SYDVKM. This CDR3 spans 15 amino acids. CDR3 sequence reads: CASSNQGDTKNIQYF. CDR3 sequence (DNA): TGTGCCAGCTCCAATCAGGGGGACACCAAAAACATTCAGTACTTC. The variable domain in full, completed from reference TRBV28 and TRBJ2-4, reads DVKVTQSSRYLVKRTGEKVFLECVQDMDHENMFWYRQDPGLGLRLIYFSYDVKMKEKGDIPEGYSVSREKKERFSLILESASTNQTSMYLCASSNQGDTKNIQYFGAGTRLSVL.

The chain links TRBV27 to TRBJ2-1; D perhaps matches TRBD2 (5 bases). The CDR3 contains 16 residues. Germline V CDR1 and CDR2: MNHEY, SMNVEV (reference sequence). Trimming cost V 3 bases and J 0 bases, with 12 bases left between them. CDR3: CASSLVPEDSYNEQFF. Here the CDR3 DNA reads TGTGCCAGCAGTTTGGTGCCGGAGGACTCCTACAATGAGCAGTTCTTC.

The chain employs TRBV3-1 (or the pseudogene TRBV3-2) and TRBJ2-7; 8 bases map to TRBD1. Germline lookup yields CDR1 LGHDT and CDR2 YNNKEL (reference sequence). This CDR3 spans 14 amino acids. The ends lost 4 bases at V and 7 bases at J; junction bases unmatched: 9. The CDR3 region has the DNA TGTGCCAGCAGCCTTATGACAGGGGCTGGAGAGCAGTACTTC. It is translated as CASSLMTGAGEQYF.

This chain links TRBV7-9 with TRBJ2-1; D may be TRBD2 (5 bases). V gave up 8 bases and J gave up 3 bases, with 20 bases separating them. The CDR3 is 16 residues long. The V gene's germline CDR1 is SEHNR and CDR2 FQNEAQ (reference sequence). CDR3 loop: CASEGFPSGNYNEQFF. For the CDR3, the DNA is TGTGCCAGCGAAGGGTTCCCTTCGGGAAACTACAATGAGCAGTTCTTC.